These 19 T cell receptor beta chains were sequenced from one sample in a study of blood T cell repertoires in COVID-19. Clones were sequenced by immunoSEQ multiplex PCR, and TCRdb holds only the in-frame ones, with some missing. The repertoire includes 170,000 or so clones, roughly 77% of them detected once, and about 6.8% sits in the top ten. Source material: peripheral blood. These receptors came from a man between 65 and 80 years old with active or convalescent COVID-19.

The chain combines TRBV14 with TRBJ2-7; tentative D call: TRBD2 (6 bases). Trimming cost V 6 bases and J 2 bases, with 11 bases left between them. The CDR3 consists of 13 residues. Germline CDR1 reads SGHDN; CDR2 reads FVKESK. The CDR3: CASSGGLPYEQYF. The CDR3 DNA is TGTGCCAGCAGTGGGGGACTCCCCTACGAGCAGTACTTC.

The CDR3 DNA is TGTGCCAGCCGGGACACCGCTAACTATGGCTACACCTTC. This gives the protein CASRDTANYGYTF. The chain uses TRBV6-5 and TRBJ1-2; weak D call: TRBD1 (6 bases). CDR3 length: 13 residues. Deletions cut 8 bases from V and 0 bases from J, with 10 bases between. Looked up from germline, CDR1 is MNHEY and CDR2 is SVGAGI.

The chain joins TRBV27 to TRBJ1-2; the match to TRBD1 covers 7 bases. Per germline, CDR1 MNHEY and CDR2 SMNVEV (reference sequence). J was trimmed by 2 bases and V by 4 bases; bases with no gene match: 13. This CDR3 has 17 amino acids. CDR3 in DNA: TGTGCCAGCAGTTACATAACTCGACAGGGTAGGAACTATGGCTACACCTTC. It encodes CASSYITRQGRNYGYTF.

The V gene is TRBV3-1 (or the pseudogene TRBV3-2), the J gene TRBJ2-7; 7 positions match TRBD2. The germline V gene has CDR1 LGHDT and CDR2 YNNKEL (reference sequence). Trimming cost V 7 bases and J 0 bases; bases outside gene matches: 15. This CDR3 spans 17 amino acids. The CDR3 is CASTNRGGRPISYEQYF. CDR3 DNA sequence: TGTGCCAGCACCAACCGGGGCGGGAGACCGATCTCCTACGAGCAGTACTTC.

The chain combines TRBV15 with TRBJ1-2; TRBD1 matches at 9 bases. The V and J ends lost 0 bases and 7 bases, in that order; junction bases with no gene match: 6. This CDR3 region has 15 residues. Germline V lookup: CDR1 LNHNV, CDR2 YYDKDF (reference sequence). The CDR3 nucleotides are TGTGCCACCAGCAGAGATAGGGACAGGGCGGTTGGCTACACCTTC. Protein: CATSRDRDRAVGYTF.

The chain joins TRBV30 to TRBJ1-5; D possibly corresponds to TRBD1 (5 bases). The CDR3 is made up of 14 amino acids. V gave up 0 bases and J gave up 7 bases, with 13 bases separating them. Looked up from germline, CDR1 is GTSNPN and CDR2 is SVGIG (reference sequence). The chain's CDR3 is CAWSVRQGGQPQHF. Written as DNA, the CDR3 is TGTGCCTGGAGTGTACGCCAGGGTGGGCAGCCCCAGCATTTT.

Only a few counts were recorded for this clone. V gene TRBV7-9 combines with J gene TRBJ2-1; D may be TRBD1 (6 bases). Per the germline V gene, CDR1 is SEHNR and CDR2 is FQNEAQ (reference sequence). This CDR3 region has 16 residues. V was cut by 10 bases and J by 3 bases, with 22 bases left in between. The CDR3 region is CATKVVGRGHYNEQFF. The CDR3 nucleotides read TGTGCCACAAAAGTGGTAGGCAGGGGACACTACAATGAGCAGTTCTTC.

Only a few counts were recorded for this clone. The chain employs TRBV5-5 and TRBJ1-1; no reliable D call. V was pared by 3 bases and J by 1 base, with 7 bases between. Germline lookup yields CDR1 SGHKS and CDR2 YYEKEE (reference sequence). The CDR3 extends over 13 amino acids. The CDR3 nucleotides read TGTGCCAGCAGCTCGGGGTGGAACACTGAAGCTTTCTTT. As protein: CASSSGWNTEAFF.

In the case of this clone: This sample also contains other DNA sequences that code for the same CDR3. The DNA for the CDR3 is TGTGCCAGCAGCTTACTAGCGGGATCCTACAATGAGCAGTTCTTC. This encodes CASSLLAGSYNEQFF. The chain uses TRBV7-3 and TRBJ2-1, with 9 bases matching TRBD2. V shed 2 bases, J shed 1 base, and the junction held 0 bases outside the gene matches. Looked up from germline, CDR1 is SGHTA and CDR2 is FQGTGA. CDR3 length: 15 amino acids.

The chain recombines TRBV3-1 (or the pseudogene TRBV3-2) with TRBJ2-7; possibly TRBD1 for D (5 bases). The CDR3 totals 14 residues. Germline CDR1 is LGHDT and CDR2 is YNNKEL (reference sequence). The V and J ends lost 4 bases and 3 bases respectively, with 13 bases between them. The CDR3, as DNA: TGTGCCAGCAGCCCCCCAGGGCCCCTCTACGAGCAGTACTTC. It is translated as CASSPPGPLYEQYF.

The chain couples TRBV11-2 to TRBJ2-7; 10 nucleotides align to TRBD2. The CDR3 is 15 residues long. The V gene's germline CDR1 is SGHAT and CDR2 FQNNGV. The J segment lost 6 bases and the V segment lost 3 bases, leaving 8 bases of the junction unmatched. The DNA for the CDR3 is TGTGCCAGCAGCTTGAGTGGGCTAGCGGGAGTCGAGCAGTACTTC. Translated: CASSLSGLAGVEQYF.

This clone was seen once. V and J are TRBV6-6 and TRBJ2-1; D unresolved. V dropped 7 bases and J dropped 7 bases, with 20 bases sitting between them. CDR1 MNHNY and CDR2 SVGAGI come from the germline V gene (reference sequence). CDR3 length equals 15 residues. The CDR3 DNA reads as TGTGCCAGCAACCACATGGAGTCATCTGGGAATGAGCAGTTCTTC. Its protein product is CASNHMESSGNEQFF.

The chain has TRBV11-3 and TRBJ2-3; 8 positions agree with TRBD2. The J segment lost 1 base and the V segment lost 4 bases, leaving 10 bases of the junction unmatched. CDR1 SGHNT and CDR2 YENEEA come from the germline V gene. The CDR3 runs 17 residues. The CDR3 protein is CASSSNSGVGGTDTQYF. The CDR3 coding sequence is TGTGCCAGCAGCTCCAATAGCGGGGTAGGGGGCACAGATACGCAGTATTTT.

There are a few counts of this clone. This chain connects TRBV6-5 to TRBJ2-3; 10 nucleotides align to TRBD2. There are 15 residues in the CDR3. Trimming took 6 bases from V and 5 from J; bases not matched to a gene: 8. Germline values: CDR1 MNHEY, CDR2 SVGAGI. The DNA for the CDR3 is TGTGCCAGCAGCAAAGCGGGAGGGCCCAGAGATACGCAGTATTTT. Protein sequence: CASSKAGGPRDTQYF.

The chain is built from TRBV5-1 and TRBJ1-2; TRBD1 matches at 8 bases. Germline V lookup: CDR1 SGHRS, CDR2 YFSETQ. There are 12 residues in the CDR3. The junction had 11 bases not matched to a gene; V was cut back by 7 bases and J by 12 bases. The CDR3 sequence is CASCNPGGDNTF. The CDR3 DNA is TGCGCCAGCTGCAACCCAGGGGGCGATAACACCTTC.

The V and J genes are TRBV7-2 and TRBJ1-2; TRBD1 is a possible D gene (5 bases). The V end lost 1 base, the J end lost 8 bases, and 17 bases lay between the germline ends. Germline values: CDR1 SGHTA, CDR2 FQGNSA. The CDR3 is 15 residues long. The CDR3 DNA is TGTGCCAGCAGCTTAGACTTTGGGGGGTTCGGCGGCTACACCTTC. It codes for CASSLDFGGFGGYTF.

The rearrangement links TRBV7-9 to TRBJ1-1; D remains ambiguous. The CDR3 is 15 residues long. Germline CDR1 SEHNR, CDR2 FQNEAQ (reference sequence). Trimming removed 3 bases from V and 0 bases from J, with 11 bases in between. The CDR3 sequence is CASSLGSGVNTEAFF. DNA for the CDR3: TGTGCCAGCAGCTTGGGTAGCGGCGTGAACACTGAAGCTTTCTTT.

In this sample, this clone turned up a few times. CDR3 loop: CASSPSGGQFF. CDR3 bases: TGTGCCAGCTCCCCTAGCGGGGGACAGTTCTTC. The V and J genes are TRBV2 and TRBJ2-1; 10 bases agree with TRBD2. The trim removed 8 bases at V and 13 bases at J, leaving 5 bases unmatched. The CDR3 totals 11 residues. Germline-derived CDR1 and CDR2 are SNHLY and FYNNEI.

CDR3 protein: CASSSWERGTEAFF. CDR3 nucleotides: TGTGCCAGCAGTTCCTGGGAGCGAGGCACTGAAGCTTTCTTT. The chain combines TRBV27 with TRBJ1-1, with D uncertain. V lost 4 bases and J 4 bases, leaving 13 bases between the germline ends. The V gene's germline CDR1 is MNHEY and CDR2 SMNVEV (reference sequence). This CDR3 has 14 amino acids.